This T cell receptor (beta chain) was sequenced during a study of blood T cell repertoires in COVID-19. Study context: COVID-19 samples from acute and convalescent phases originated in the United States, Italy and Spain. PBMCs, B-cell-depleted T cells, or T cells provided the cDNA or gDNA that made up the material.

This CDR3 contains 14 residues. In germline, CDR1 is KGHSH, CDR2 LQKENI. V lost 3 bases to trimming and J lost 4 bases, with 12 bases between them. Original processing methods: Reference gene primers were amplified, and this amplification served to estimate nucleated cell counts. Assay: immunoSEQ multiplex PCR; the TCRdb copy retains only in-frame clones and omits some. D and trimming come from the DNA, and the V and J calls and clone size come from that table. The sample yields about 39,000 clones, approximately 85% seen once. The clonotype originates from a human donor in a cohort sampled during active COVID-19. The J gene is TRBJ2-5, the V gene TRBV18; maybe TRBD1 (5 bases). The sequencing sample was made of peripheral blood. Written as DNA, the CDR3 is TGTGCCAGCTCACCTCAGGGTAGGAGAGAGACCCAGTACTTC. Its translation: CASSPQGRRETQYF.